The table lists the clone carrying this T cell receptor (beta chain) with a count of one. These data are taken from a study of blood T cell repertoires in COVID-19. Germline V gene sequence: CDR1 LGHDT, CDR2 YNNKEL (reference sequence). The length of the CDR3 is 14 residues. The trim removed 0 bases at V and 5 bases at J, leaving 4 bases unmatched. Assay: immunoSEQ multiplex PCR; the TCRdb copy retains only in-frame clones and omits some. The data show 450,000 to 500,000 clones, with roughly 87% seen just once and roughly 0.7% held by the top ten. The rearrangement joins TRBV3-1 (or the pseudogene TRBV3-2) to TRBJ2-7; 7 bases map to TRBD1. The sequenced sample was PBMCs or T cells enriched from blood (not recorded which). The clonotype was recovered from a woman aged 18-35 years who had recovered from COVID-19. The CDR3: CASSQDPTGDEQYF. The CDR3 DNA reads TGTGCCAGCAGCCAAGATCCCACAGGGGACGAGCAGTACTTC.